One sample yielded the 9 T cell receptor beta chains listed below, sequenced in a study of blood T cell repertoires in COVID-19. Sequenced by immunoSEQ multiplex PCR; TCRdb stores in-frame clones only, minus some. Among some 97,000 clones, 80% were seen once, and the ten largest hold roughly an eighth. The sample was peripheral blood. These receptors came from a woman between 65 and 79 years old with acute or convalescent COVID-19.

The V call is TRBV7-2, the J call TRBJ1-3, with no clear D. The germline V and J ends were trimmed by 5 bases and 2 bases, with 4 bases remaining between them. The germline V gene has CDR1 SGHTA and CDR2 FQGNSA. The CDR3 extends over 12 amino acids. The CDR3 loop reads CASSVTGNTIYF. The CDR3 nucleotides are TGTGCCAGCAGCGTAACTGGAAACACCATATATTTT. The full variable domain, rest sourced from reference TRBV7-2 and TRBJ1-3, is GAGVSQSPSNKVTEKGKDVELRCDPISGHTALYWYRQSLGQGLEFLIYFQGNSAPDKSGLPSDRFSAERTGGSVSTLTIQRTQQEDSAVYLCASSVTGNTIYFGEGSWLTVV.

A few counts support this clone. The chain carries TRBV5-6 and TRBJ1-4; D gene unclear. This CDR3 spans 14 amino acids. The V end was cut by 0 bases, the J end by 4 bases, with 7 bases between. From germline, CDR1 is SGHDT and CDR2 YYEEEE. CDR3: CASSLGQYNEKLFF. The DNA for the CDR3 is TGTGCCAGCAGCTTGGGGCAGTATAATGAAAAACTGTTTTTT.

V and J are TRBV28 and TRBJ2-2; 7 bases line up with TRBD2. The CDR3 sequence is 15 residues long. V shed 7 bases and J 4 bases; nucleotides not matched to a gene: 9. Germline loops: CDR1 MDHEN, CDR2 SYDVKM. The DNA of the CDR3 is TGTGCCAGCACCCATAGGGGAGGGAGCACCGGGGAGCTGTTTTTT. Residues: CASTHRGGSTGELFF. Looking up the rest from reference TRBV28 and TRBJ2-2 gives the full variable domain: DVKVTQSSRYLVKRTGEKVFLECVQDMDHENMFWYRQDPGLGLRLIYFSYDVKMKEKGDIPEGYSVSREKKERFSLILESASTNQTSMYLCASTHRGGSTGELFFGEGSRLTVL.

The V call is TRBV10-3, the J call TRBJ1-5, with a tentative D call TRBD1 (5 bases). CDR1 is ENHRY, CDR2 SYGVKD, per germline. The CDR3 consists of 14 residues. The V end lost 5 bases, the J end lost 1 base, and 9 bases lay between the germline ends. The DNA of the CDR3 is TGTGCCATCAGTCCCGGACAAAGCAATCAGCCCCAGCATTTT. Its protein product is CAISPGQSNQPQHF.

The chain recombines TRBV19 with TRBJ1-5, with D perhaps matching TRBD1 (5 bases). Trimming cost V 6 bases and J 3 bases, with 15 bases left between them. The CDR3 is 15 residues long. Germline CDR1 LNHDA, CDR2 SQIVND (reference sequence). The DNA of the CDR3 is TGTGCCAGTAGCTTAGCCCAGGGTTACAATCAGCCCCAGCATTTT. Translating gives CASSLAQGYNQPQHF.

The chain has TRBV18 and TRBJ2-3, with 7 bases that match TRBD1. The CDR3 spans 15 residues. The germline V gene has CDR1 KGHSH and CDR2 LQKENI. The V gene end was trimmed by 0 bases and the J gene end by 8 bases; junction bases not matched to a gene: 8. The CDR3 DNA follows: TGTGCCAGCTCACCACCTCTTGTGACAGGGACTACGCAGTATTTT. Its translation: CASSPPLVTGTTQYF.

The chain couples TRBV4-1 to TRBJ1-5, with no clear D. With 0 bases removed from V and 0 bases from J, the gap between germline ends came to 9 bases. This CDR3 region has 16 residues. Germline CDR1 and CDR2: MGHRA and YSYEKL. Here the CDR3 DNA reads TGCGCCAGCAGCCAAGAATGGCGGAATAGCAATCAGCCCCAGCATTTT. This gives the protein CASSQEWRNSNQPQHF.

V is TRBV4-1 and J is TRBJ2-2; possible D gene TRBD1, 7 bases. Deletions cut 5 bases from V and 5 bases from J, with 18 bases between. The germline CDR1 and CDR2 sequences are MGHRA and YSYEKL. This CDR3 spans 16 amino acids. This chain's CDR3 is CASSIKSGGGTGELFF. DNA of the CDR3: TGCGCCAGCAGCATTAAGTCAGGGGGAGGTACCGGGGAGCTGTTTTTT.

The chain has TRBV5-1 and TRBJ1-2, with 9 bases identical to TRBD1. Germline CDR1 reads SGHRS; CDR2 reads YFSETQ. J gave up 6 bases and V 7 bases, and 10 bases lay outside the gene matches. The CDR3 consists of 14 residues. The CDR3 DNA reads TGCGCCAGCGAGGAGACAGGGGGGACGAATGGCTACACCTTC. This sequence encodes CASEETGGTNGYTF.